A selection of T cell receptor beta chains follows, all from one sample in a study of CD8+ T cells in alopecia areata. The assay was immunoSEQ multiplex PCR, and TCRdb's table has in-frame clones only and misses some. The table lists 110,000 to 150,000 clones, roughly 54% of them singletons, with roughly 15% in the top ten. Here the sequenced sample was CD8+ T cells sorted from blood, taken at week 4, from a patient treated with tofacitinib. The receptors here all came from a human donor with alopecia areata. The CDR3 runs from the conserved cysteine through the conserved F or W. A D gene is named only where the DNA matches it firmly. Expanded clones are given a class, and other clones once, few, many or no size at all.

>TRBJ2-7|14|TRBV4-3|few|NA
CASSQGDNTYEQYF
TGCGCCAGCAGCCAAGGAGACAATACCTACGAGCAGTACTTC
>TRBJ2-2|17|TRBV15|NA|NA
CATSSLRWQENTGELFF
TGTGCCACCAGCAGCCTGCGGTGGCAGGAGAACACCGGGGAGCTGTTTTTT
>TRBJ1-6|16|TRBV5-6|NA|NA
CASSPHREITNSPLHF
TGTGCCAGCAGCCCCCACAGGGAGATCACTAATTCACCCCTCCACTTT
>TRBJ2-1|15|TRBV2|NA|TRBD1
CASRHPGTGANEQFF
TGTGCCAGCAGACACCCCGGGACAGGGGCGAATGAGCAGTTCTTC
>TRBJ2-2|19|TRBV2|NA|TRBD1
CASNDFGQGLLQNTGELFF
TGTGCCAGCAATGACTTTGGACAGGGGCTTTTACAGAACACCGGGGAGCTGTTTTTT
>TRBJ2-7|14|TRBV19|NA|TRBD1
CASSEQGARYEQYF
TGTGCCAGTAGTGAACAGGGGGCGCGGTACGAGCAGTACTTC
>TRBJ2-7|15|TRBV6-5|NA|TRBD1
CASSPPGTGLYEQYF
TGTGCCAGCAGTCCCCCCGGGACAGGGCTTTACGAGCAGTACTTC
>TRBJ2-5|15|TRBV19|few|NA
CASSMSGQNQETQYF
TGTGCCAGTAGTATGAGCGGACAGAACCAAGAGACCCAGTACTTC
>TRBJ1-2|12|TRBV29-1|few|NA
CSVEGAQVGYTF
TGCAGCGTTGAAGGGGCCCAGGTTGGCTACACCTTC
>TRBJ2-3|16|TRBV5-1|NA|TRBD2
CASSLPSGGGADTQYF
TGCGCCAGCAGCTTGCCAAGCGGGGGAGGTGCAGATACGCAGTATTTT
>TRBJ2-6|19|TRBV11-2|NA|TRBD1
CASSHEWGQGGSGANVLTF
TGTGCCAGCAGCCACGAATGGGGACAGGGGGGTTCTGGGGCCAACGTCCTGACTTTC
>TRBJ2-1|13|TRBV5-6|once|NA
CASSLSESNEQFF
TGTGCCAGCAGCTTATCGGAATCTAATGAGCAGTTCTTC
>TRBJ2-1|12|TRBV30|NA|NA
CAWSVKGGEQFF
TGTGCCTGGAGTGTAAAGGGGGGTGAGCAGTTCTTC
>TRBJ2-7|12|TRBV29-1|NA|NA
CSVERGDYEQYF
TGCAGCGTTGAAAGAGGGGACTACGAGCAGTACTTC
>TRBJ1-1|15|TRBV13|NA|NA
CASSLTTELNTEAFF
TGTGCCAGCAGCTTAACAACAGAACTTAACACTGAAGCTTTCTTT
>TRBJ2-7|13|TRBV2|NA|NA
CASSAAVAYEQYF
TGTGCCAGCAGTGCAGCAGTGGCCTACGAGCAGTACTTC
>TRBJ2-7|17|TRBV9|NA|TRBD1
CASSPLGGRGLSYEQYF
TGTGCCAGCAGCCCTCTGGGGGGCAGGGGGCTATCCTACGAGCAGTACTTC
>TRBJ1-2|16|TRBV4-3|NA|NA
CASSQVSAESVYGYTF
TGCGCCAGCAGCCAAGTCTCGGCGGAAAGCGTCTATGGCTACACCTTC
>TRBJ1-5|16|TRBV4-1|NA|NA
CASSQVMGPSNQPQHF
TGCGCCAGCAGCCAAGTGATGGGGCCTAGCAATCAGCCCCAGCATTTT
>TRBJ2-1|15|TRBV4-1|NA|TRBD2
CASSQTSGGRLEQFF
TGCGCCAGCAGCCAGACTAGCGGGGGTCGCCTTGAGCAGTTCTTC
>TRBJ2-5|14|TRBV18|few|NA
CASSPPGREETQYF
TGTGCCAGCTCACCACCGGGCAGGGAGGAGACCCAGTACTTC
>TRBJ2-7|14|TRBV15|NA|TRBD2
CATSRPGLAGKQYF
TGTGCCACCAGCAGGCCGGGACTAGCGGGGAAGCAGTACTTC
>TRBJ2-1|13|TRBV7-9|few|NA
CASSLNSVNEQFF
TGTGCCAGCAGCTTAAACAGCGTCAATGAGCAGTTCTTC
>TRBJ2-5|14|TRBV10-3|NA|NA
CAISAGDPQETQYF
TGTGCCATCAGTGCTGGGGACCCCCAGGAGACCCAGTACTTC
>TRBJ2-2|14|TRBV29-1|once|NA
CSVVGTVNTGELFF
TGCAGCGTTGTCGGGACGGTAAACACCGGGGAGCTGTTTTTT
>TRBJ2-1|15|TRBV30|NA|NA
CAWSNPGQTDNEQFF
TGTGCCTGGAGTAACCCCGGACAGACGGACAATGAGCAGTTCTTC
>TRBJ2-1|15|TRBV7-9|NA|TRBD2
CASSLLAGGPGEQFF
TGTGCCAGCAGCCTACTAGCGGGGGGGCCCGGTGAGCAGTTCTTC
>TRBJ1-1|13|TRBV5-4|NA|NA
CASTKDENTEAFF
TGTGCCAGCACCAAGGACGAGAACACTGAAGCTTTCTTT
>TRBJ2-2|15|TRBV5-4|NA|NA
CASSLGGDGTGELFF
TGTGCCAGCAGCTTGGGCGGGGATGGCACCGGGGAGCTGTTTTTT
>TRBJ1-6|15|TRBV7-2|NA|NA
CASSLFGDSDSPLHF
TGTGCCAGCAGCTTATTTGGGGACTCCGATTCACCCCTCCACTTT
>TRBJ1-2|16|TRBV6-5|NA|TRBD1
CASSYFPGQDNYGYTF
TGTGCCAGCAGTTACTTTCCGGGACAGGATAACTATGGCTACACCTTC
>TRBJ2-2|16|TRBV7-8|NA|NA
CASSLTGLPNTGELFF
TGTGCCAGCAGCTTAACAGGTCTACCGAACACCGGGGAGCTGTTTTTT
>TRBJ2-3|13|TRBV27|NA|NA
CASSSLDRDTQYF
TGTGCCAGCAGTTCCTTAGACAGGGATACGCAGTATTTT
>TRBJ2-7|13|TRBV4-1|NA|TRBD2
CASSAREGGEQYF
TGCGCCAGCAGCGCCCGGGAGGGTGGCGAGCAGTACTTC
>TRBJ1-5|14|TRBV19|NA|NA
CASSILDSNQPQHF
TGTGCCAGTAGTATCCTGGACAGCAATCAGCCCCAGCATTTT
>TRBJ1-2|15|TRBV5-5|NA|TRBD1
CASSLGLDRDYGYTF
TGTGCCAGCAGCTTGGGCTTAGACAGGGACTATGGCTACACCTTC
>TRBJ2-5|13|TRBV27|NA|TRBD2
CASRAGEAETQYF
TGTGCCAGCAGGGCGGGGGAGGCCGAGACCCAGTACTTC
>TRBJ2-3|15|TRBV6-5|NA|TRBD2
CASSYQAGGPDTQYF
TGTGCCAGCAGTTACCAAGCGGGGGGGCCTGATACGCAGTATTTT
>TRBJ2-3|16|TRBV5-6|NA|TRBD1
CASSKNRDRYTDTQYF
TGTGCCAGCAGCAAAAACCGGGACAGATACACAGATACGCAGTATTTT
>TRBJ2-3|19|TRBV29-1|few|TRBD2
CSVEGLVAGGSAWTDTQYF
TGCAGCGTTGAAGGTTTGGTAGCGGGGGGCTCCGCCTGGACAGATACGCAGTATTTT
>TRBJ1-1|14|TRBV6-5|NA|NA
CASSYSWENTEAFF
TGTGCCAGCAGTTACTCGTGGGAGAACACTGAAGCTTTCTTT
>TRBJ1-2|13|TRBV6-5|once|NA
CASSDGTFYGYTF
TGTGCCAGCAGCGACGGGACATTCTATGGCTACACCTTC
>TRBJ2-7|13|TRBV10-2|few|NA
CASTKESTYEQYF
TGCGCCAGCACAAAGGAGTCGACCTACGAGCAGTACTTC
>TRBJ2-1|15|TRBV30|few|TRBD2
CAWSVTSGDYNEQFF
TGTGCCTGGAGTGTAACTAGCGGGGATTACAATGAGCAGTTCTTC
>TRBJ1-1|16|TRBV7-9|NA|TRBD1
CASSSPGTGMNTEAFF
TGTGCCAGCAGCTCGCCCGGGACAGGTATGAACACTGAAGCTTTCTTT
>TRBJ2-5|16|TRBV29-1|many|NA
CSVEDRGRDSKETQYF
TGCAGCGTTGAAGACCGGGGGCGGGATTCCAAAGAGACCCAGTACTTC
>TRBJ1-5|13|TRBV29-1|NA|NA
CSVRPEGGQPQHF
TGCAGCGTTCGACCGGAAGGCGGTCAGCCCCAGCATTTT
>TRBJ2-4|16|TRBV5-1|few|TRBD1
CASSLYSGQGLNIQYF
TGCGCCAGCAGCTTGTACTCGGGACAGGGGTTGAACATTCAGTACTTC
>TRBJ1-1|13|TRBV19|many|TRBD1
CASSFGTAYEAFF
TGTGCCAGTAGTTTCGGGACAGCTTATGAAGCTTTCTTT
>TRBJ1-1|14|TRBV27|many|TRBD1
CASSLQGARTEAFF
TGTGCCAGCAGTCTACAGGGGGCGCGAACTGAAGCTTTCTTT